This T cell receptor beta chain emerged from a study of CD8+CD57+ T cells in acquired aplastic anemia listed by TCRdb under 2018. Some background on the complete study: Extracted DNA from sorted CD4+ and CD8+ cells averaged around 3.5 ug, ranging from roughly 0.17 to 27.4 ug. An average of roughly 10 million reads for CD4+ cells and 11 million to 12 million reads for CD8+ cells was obtained from healthy donor samples. What the work shows at the level of the full study, not this receptor alone: Patients and healthy controls showed no significant difference in CD8+ Simpson's diversity (P=0.060). Although 25 to 30 CD8+ CDR3 sequences were shared by patients and controls, these sequences appeared highly expressed in patients and within the immunodominant clones of patients.

Unmatched junction bases come to 6, with V trimmed by 9 bases and J by 2 bases. The CDR3 starts with the cysteine, ends with the phenylalanine, and has 13 residues. Just CDR3 DNA is preserved here, 39 bases in frame from base 1. Looking up the germline V gene yields CDR1 KGHDR and CDR2 SFDVKD. In the study, sorted CD4+ and CD8+ blood T cells from patients with severe aplastic anemia and from healthy subjects underwent deep sequencing of TCR repertoires. Ficoll-Paque density gradient centrifugation was used to isolate peripheral blood mononuclear cells. CD4+ and CD8+ T cells were sorted by FACS or magnetic beads before DNA extraction. To note about this clonotype: Its antigen has not been determined. No much larger clonotype is one base removed from it; base qualities were not supplied.

Genomic DNA served as template for TCR beta VDJ combination and CDR3 sequence profiling. An Illumina HiSeq 2000 was used for TCR repertoire sequencing. The published analysis was carried out like this. Repertoire assessment relied on Simpson's diversity index, CDR3 size and DJ length profiles, and TRBV/TRBJ rearrangement plots. Whichever DNA sequence was most abundant in the deep sequencing data was defined as the immunodominant clone. CDR3 amino acid sequences were screened for sharing across subjects and compared with published repertoires and the VDJdb database. TCRdb ran its own pipeline on the public reads, namely fastp trimming at Q25 and MiXCR clone calling, and kept in-frame beta chains. Records with the same CDR3 protein are collapsed into one entry carrying the most frequent genes and DNA. TCRdb's processing, not the authors', yielded these V and J calls. The sample table holds some 170,000 distinct CDR3 sequences, of which around 40% were seen once. The top ten constitute approximately 1% of the sample.

Sequencing was done on a sample of sorted CD4+, CD8+, or CD8+CD57+ T cells (not recorded which) from PBMCs. This receptor chain uses TRBV24-1 and TRBJ2-7; 7 nucleotides in the junction match TRBD1. The sequence derives from a human donor in good health. The CDR3 amino acid sequence is: CATSDRSTYEQYF. The nucleotide sequence reads as follows: TGTGCCACCTCGGACAGGTCCACCTACGAGCAGTACTTC.